What follows are 27 T cell receptor beta chains derived from one specimen sequenced in a study of identical twins. TCRdb independently ran MiXCR on the 5' RACE reads; one entry per CDR3 protein. This sample carries hundreds of thousands of distinct CDR3 sequences, 5.5% to 7.5% of them seen once, and the ten largest clones take around 1.7%. The sequenced sample was naive T cells sorted from blood. The receptors come from a man aged 18 to 30 in good health.

The rearrangement uses TRBV27 and TRBJ2-1; 7 bases match TRBD2. CDR1 and CDR2 from the germline V gene are MNHEY and SMNVEV (reference sequence). V lost 4 bases, J lost 7 bases, and 10 bases stayed unmatched. There are 15 residues in the CDR3. The CDR3, as DNA: TGTGCCAGCAGTTCCCAGGTCCTGGGGGGGAATGAGCAGTTCTTC. Encoded protein: CASSSQVLGGNEQFF.

The chain recombines TRBV6-2 or TRBV6-3 with TRBJ2-2, with a tentative D call TRBD2 (6 bases). The CDR3 sequence is 16 residues long. Trimming took 5 bases from V and 4 from J, leaving 17 bases between them. CDR1 is MNHEY and CDR2 is SVGEGT in the germline V gene. CDR3 sequence (DNA): TGTGCCAGCAGTCCTCTCCCGGGACTGGGCACCGGGGAGCTGTTTTTT. Its translation is CASSPLPGLGTGELFF.

A few counts support this clonotype. CDR3 loop: CASSFRPDASYEQYV. CDR3 sequence (DNA): TGTGCCAGCAGCTTCAGGCCGGACGCCTCCTACGAGCAGTACGTC. J is TRBJ2-7 and V is TRBV7-8; D gene ambiguous. The length of the CDR3 is 15 residues. V shed 3 bases and J shed 0 bases, with 12 bases lying between them. Germline CDR1 reads SGHVS; CDR2 reads FQNEAQ.

This clonotype was seen a few times. The chain carries TRBV6-1 and TRBJ1-6; TRBD1 matches at 8 bases. CDR3 size: 15 residues. Germline V gives CDR1 MNHNS, CDR2 SASEGT. Trimming removed 5 bases from V and 7 bases from J; junction bases left unmatched: 7. The CDR3 DNA follows: TGTGCCAGCAGTAGTGGACAGGGCTTAAATTCACCCCTCCACTTT. It encodes CASSSGQGLNSPLHF.

V gene TRBV5-5 combines with J gene TRBJ2-1; 16 bases agree with TRBD2. J was trimmed by 3 bases and V by 4 bases; bases with no gene match: 4. The CDR3 length is 17 residues. CDR1 is SGHKS and CDR2 is YYEKEE in the germline V gene (reference sequence). The CDR3 here is CASSLGLAGGDYNEQFF. CDR3 DNA: TGTGCCAGCAGCCTGGGACTAGCGGGAGGGGACTACAATGAGCAGTTCTTC.

This clonotype was observed at least ten times. The V and J genes are TRBV20-1 and TRBJ2-1, with 7 bases lining up with TRBD2. Looked up from germline, CDR1 is DFQATT and CDR2 is SNEGSKA (reference sequence). V was clipped by 5 bases and J by 6 bases; unmatched bases: 13. This CDR3 contains 15 residues. CDR3 in DNA: TGCAGTGCTTCCTCCCCCCTCCGCGGGAGCAATGAGCAGTTCTTC. Translated: CSASSPLRGSNEQFF.

This clonotype was counted ten times or more. The rearrangement joins TRBV4-1 to TRBJ1-4, with D unclear. CDR1 and CDR2 (germline): MGHRA, YSYEKL. Trimming shortened V by 3 bases and J by 0 bases, and 8 bases separated the two germline ends. The CDR3 loop spans 15 amino acids. The CDR3: CASSQSRATNEKLFF. The CDR3 coding sequence is TGCGCCAGCAGCCAGAGCAGAGCAACTAATGAAAAACTGTTTTTT.

This clonotype was recorded at least ten times. The V and J genes are TRBV12-3 or TRBV12-4 and TRBJ2-2, with D possibly TRBD2 on 5 matching bases. Trimming pared 0 bases from V and 4 bases from J, leaving 12 bases between. The CDR3 covers 16 residues. The CDR3 loop reads CASSLAGVYGTGELFF. CDR3 coding DNA: TGTGCCAGCAGTTTAGCGGGAGTGTATGGCACCGGGGAGCTGTTTTTT.

This clonotype was found many times. This chain connects TRBV14 to TRBJ2-6; the D gene could be TRBD1 or TRBD2 (5 bases each). Germline lookup yields CDR1 SGHDN and CDR2 FVKESK. The CDR3 has 18 residues. V was shortened by 0 bases and J by 9 bases, with 21 bases between the two germline ends. The CDR3 region is CASSQELVRGAMGNVLTF. The CDR3 DNA is TGTGCCAGCAGCCAAGAGTTAGTGCGAGGGGCTATGGGCAACGTCCTGACTTTC.

In this sample, this clonotype turned up a few times. The rearrangement uses TRBV12-3 or TRBV12-4 and TRBJ2-2, with D unresolved. The CDR3 has 15 amino acids. V was shortened by 6 bases and J by 4 bases, with 15 bases between the two germline ends. The CDR3 sequence is CASRNGPHGTGELFF. In DNA form, the CDR3 reads TGTGCCAGCAGAAACGGGCCCCATGGCACCGGGGAGCTGTTTTTT.

This clonotype was seen repeatedly, ten times or more. The V gene is TRBV7-2, the J gene TRBJ2-3; 8 bases map to TRBD1. The V and J ends lost 1 base and 9 bases, in that order; junction bases with no gene match: 6. The length of the CDR3 is 14 residues. Per germline, CDR1 SGHTA and CDR2 FQGNSA. CDR3 region: CASSLGRTGHTQYF. The CDR3 nucleotides read TGTGCCAGCAGCTTAGGGAGGACAGGGCACACGCAGTATTTT.

This clonotype has ten or more counts. The chain uses TRBV24-1 and TRBJ2-1; D is ambiguous. The CDR3 totals 16 residues. V dropped 2 bases and J dropped 0 bases, with 10 bases sitting between them. Germline V gene data show CDR1 as KGHDR and CDR2 as SFDVKD. This CDR3 is CATSDSAPSSYNEQFF. As DNA, the CDR3 is TGTGCCACCAGTGATTCAGCGCCGAGCTCCTACAATGAGCAGTTCTTC.

This clonotype occurred a few times. This sequence joins TRBV20-1 and TRBJ2-3; D perhaps matches TRBD1 (5 bases). This CDR3 has 15 residues. Trimming shortened V by 3 bases and J by 3 bases, and 16 bases separated the two germline ends. CDR1 DFQATT and CDR2 SNEGSKA come from the germline V gene (reference sequence). The CDR3 coding sequence is TGCAGTGCTAGTCGGCCCAGCGACAGAACAGATACGCAGTATTTT. Its translation is CSASRPSDRTDTQYF.

On this clonotype: This may come from a read error, since a much larger clone is one base off. The V and J genes are TRBV20-1 and TRBJ2-7; a possible D gene is TRBD1 (6 bases). Judging by the DNA end, TRBJ2-1 fits better; the J call may be wrong. Germline assignment: CDR1 DFQATT and CDR2 SNEGSKA (reference sequence). The CDR3 consists of 12 residues. The CDR3: CSAPGDAGEQFF. CDR3 bases: TGCAGTGCTCCAGGGGACGCGGGCGAGCAGTTCTTC.

The chain recombines TRBV7-9 with TRBJ1-2; 7 bases match TRBD1. Germline CDR1 and CDR2: SEHNR and FQNEAQ (reference sequence). This CDR3 has 14 residues. V lost 5 bases to trimming and J lost 5 bases; unmatched junction nucleotides: 8. As DNA, the CDR3 is TGTGCCAGCAGCCCCGGGACAGCGGAATATGGCTACACCTTC. Its protein is CASSPGTAEYGYTF.

This clonotype was detected many times. For the CDR3, the DNA is TGCAGCGTCCGGACTCTCTTGGTAGAGACCCAGTACTTC. It codes for CSVRTLLVETQYF. The V gene is TRBV29-1, the J gene TRBJ2-5, with a tentative D call TRBD2 (5 bases). Trimming shortened V by 6 bases and J by 4 bases, and 15 bases separated the two germline ends. Germline CDR1 and CDR2: SQVTM and ANQGSEA. The CDR3 length is 13 residues.

This clonotype came up many times. The chain recombines TRBV12-3 or TRBV12-4 with TRBJ1-2, with a tentative D call TRBD1 (5 bases). The CDR3 length is 13 residues. The V and J ends lost 5 bases and 3 bases respectively, with 10 bases between them. The CDR3 coding sequence is TGTGCCAGCAGTCCTCCGGGACACTATGGCTACACCTTC. It yields the protein CASSPPGHYGYTF.

This chain links TRBV3-1 with TRBJ2-5; D is undetermined. The CDR3 sequence is 14 residues long. The germline CDR1 and CDR2 sequences are LGHDT and YNNKEL (reference sequence). V was trimmed by 1 base and J by 7 bases, leaving 13 bases between them. The CDR3 here is CASSQVIIGATQYF. The CDR3 DNA follows: TGTGCCAGCAGCCAAGTCATTATTGGTGCGACCCAGTACTTC.

This clonotype has only a few counts. The CDR3 nucleotides are TGTGCCATCATACGGTTACCTAGCGGGAGCGCCGTCGGTCTAAATGAGCAGTTCTTC. Its translation: CAIIRLPSGSAVGLNEQFF. The rearrangement links TRBV10-3 to TRBJ2-1; 10 nucleotides align to TRBD2. The CDR3 spans 19 residues. Germline trimming cut 7 bases from V and 7 bases from J; bases unmatched to any gene: 22. Germline V gene lookup returns CDR1 ENHRY and CDR2 SYGVKD.

This clonotype was seen only a few times. This chain joins TRBV19 and TRBJ2-1; tentatively, D is TRBD2 (6 bases). Germline V gene sequence: CDR1 LNHDA, CDR2 SQIVND (reference sequence). The CDR3 is 17 residues long. Trimming stripped 8 bases from V and 0 bases from J, with 20 bases between. The CDR3 bases are TGTGCCAGTCACAGTATTTTTGGAGGGAGCTCCTACAATGAGCAGTTCTTC. Amino acids: CASHSIFGGSSYNEQFF.

This clonotype was detected many times. The J gene is TRBJ1-1, the V gene TRBV5-1, with 9 bases aligning to TRBD1. This CDR3 is 15 amino acids long. Trimming removed 2 bases from V and 1 base from J; junction bases left unmatched: 3. Germline CDR1 and CDR2: SGHRS and YFSETQ. CDR3 coding DNA: TGCGCCAGCAGCTTTGCACAGGGGGCGAACACTGAAGCTTTCTTT. Its translation: CASSFAQGANTEAFF. The full variable domain, its missing parts supplied by reference TRBV5-1 and TRBJ1-1, is KAGVTQTPRYLIKTRGQQVTLSCSPISGHRSVSWYQQTPGQGLQFLFEYFSETQRNKGNFPGRFSGRQFSNSRSEMNVSTLELGDSALYLCASSFAQGANTEAFFGQGTRLTVV.

This clonotype was seen ten or more times. The chain uses TRBV12-3 or TRBV12-4 and TRBJ1-1; 10 bases fit TRBD1. The CDR3 spans 15 residues. The V segment lost 3 bases and the J segment 3 bases; nucleotides outside the gene matches: 4. CDR3 in DNA: TGTGCCAGCAGTTTGGGACAGGGGTTGGACACTGAAGCTTTCTTT. It specifies CASSLGQGLDTEAFF.

This clonotype occurred many times. The CDR3: CATSGGLEQFF. The CDR3 DNA sequence: TGTGCCACCAGTGGAGGACTCGAGCAGTTCTTC. This chain joins TRBV24-1 and TRBJ2-1; possible D gene TRBD2, 5 bases. Germline V gene sequence: CDR1 KGHDR, CDR2 SFDVKD. V was shortened by 5 bases and J by 10 bases, with 8 bases between the two germline ends. The CDR3 loop spans 11 amino acids.

This clonotype was seen ten or more times. J is TRBJ2-1 and V is TRBV5-6; 7 bases fit TRBD1. Germline loops: CDR1 SGHDT, CDR2 YYEEEE. V lost 1 base and J lost 5; bases outside the gene matches: 12. The CDR3 runs 17 residues. In DNA form, the CDR3 reads TGTGCCAGCAGCTTGCGTTCATTTCGGGACAGTGACAATGAGCAGTTCTTC. Translated: CASSLRSFRDSDNEQFF.

The CDR3 coding sequence is TGTGCCAGTAGTCCAGACTTGTTCTACGAGCAGTACTTC. It encodes CASSPDLFYEQYF. The J gene is TRBJ2-7, the V gene TRBV19; D is ambiguous. The CDR3 covers 13 residues. The germline V gene has CDR1 LNHDA and CDR2 SQIVND (reference sequence). Trimming stripped 5 bases from V and 3 bases from J, with 11 bases between.

The chain combines TRBV7-2 with TRBJ2-7; possibly TRBD1 or TRBD2 for D (5 bases each). Trimming stripped 5 bases from V and 0 bases from J, with 14 bases between. This CDR3 has 15 residues. Germline CDR1 and CDR2: SGHTA and FQGNSA. CDR3 sequence reads: CASSIRDGSSYEQYF. The CDR3 DNA sequence: TGTGCCAGCAGCATCCGGGACGGAAGCTCCTACGAGCAGTACTTC.

The sample holds many counts of this clonotype. The chain employs TRBV20-1 and TRBJ2-5, with D maybe TRBD2 (5 bases). CDR1 and CDR2 from the germline V gene are DFQATT and SNEGSKA (reference sequence). Trimming cost V 6 bases and J 3 bases, with 17 bases left between them. The CDR3 is 14 amino acids. The CDR3 region is CSAAGGATEETQYF. CDR3 bases: TGCAGTGCGGCGGGCGGAGCAACCGAAGAGACCCAGTACTTC.